What follows are 19 T cell receptor beta chains derived from one specimen sequenced in a study of post-analysis software for immune sequencing data. Presence of unique molecular identifiers characterized the TCR beta cDNA libraries. MiXCR, applied by TCRdb to the PCR reads, yields one record per CDR3 protein. The sample shows around 160,000 distinct CDR3 sequences, about 36% of them seen only once. Material: blood, obtained after autologous hematopoietic stem cell transplantation. The receptors derive from a girl between 5 and 17 years old with multiple sclerosis.

This clonotype has a handful of counts. One end of the junction varies from germline; a read error may be responsible. The rearrangement joins TRBV20-1 to TRBJ2-7, with TRBD2 matching over 7 bases. The CDR3 runs to 14 residues. CDR1 and CDR2 (germline): DFQATT, SNEGSKA (reference sequence). CDR3 in amino acids: CSARAASGSDEQYF. CDR3 coding DNA: TGCAGTGCCAGAGCGGCTAGCGGATCCGACGAGCAGTACTTC.

The V and J genes are TRBV20-1 and TRBJ2-2; TRBD2 aligns across 7 bases. Germline V gives CDR1 DFQATT, CDR2 SNEGSKA (reference sequence). CDR3 length: 15 amino acids. V lost 0 bases to trimming and J lost 6 bases; unmatched junction nucleotides: 7. The chain's CDR3 is CSARDLGSGPGELFF. The CDR3 nucleotides read TGCAGTGCTAGAGATCTTGGTAGCGGGCCCGGGGAGCTGTTTTTT.

Turning to this clonotype: Mismatch with germline at one junction end may stem from a read error. This sequence joins TRBV20-1 and TRBJ2-1, with 10 bases that match TRBD2. Germline values: CDR1 DFQATT, CDR2 SNEGSKA (reference sequence). The CDR3 length is 16 residues. The CDR3 reads CSASRAAGGLDNGQFF. The CDR3 nucleotides read TGCAGTGCGAGTCGCGCAGCGGGAGGGCTTGACAATGGGCAGTTCTTC.

The chain joins TRBV7-6 to TRBJ2-4; tentative D call: TRBD1 (5 bases). The J call may be incorrect, as the DNA end agrees better with TRBJ2-7. CDR1 and CDR2 from the germline V gene are SGHVS and FNYEAQ. CDR3 length equals 14 residues. As DNA, the CDR3 is TGTGCCAGCAGCTTAGATGGGGCCGGCTACGAGCAGTACTTC. Translating gives CASSLDGAGYEQYF.

This clonotype showed up just a few times. The rearrangement uses TRBV7-2 and TRBJ2-1, with 9 nucleotides matching TRBD2. From germline, CDR1 is SGHTA and CDR2 FQGNSA. Trimming took 1 base from V and 6 from J; bases not matched to a gene: 10. The CDR3 totals 17 residues. CDR3 in amino acids: CASSLEAGGNPRNEQFF. The CDR3 DNA is TGTGCCAGCAGCTTAGAGGCGGGAGGGAACCCCCGCAATGAGCAGTTCTTC.

Comment on this clonotype: One end of the junction varies from germline; a read error may be responsible. The rearrangement links TRBV18 to TRBJ2-4, with D perhaps TRBD1 (6 bases). The CDR3 has 14 residues. The germline gives CDR1 KGHSH, CDR2 LQKENI. In DNA form, the CDR3 reads TGTGCCAGCTCGGCCCAGGGGTTCAACAACATTCGGTACTTC. As protein: CASSAQGFNNIRYF.

There are a few counts of this clonotype. This chain uses TRBV9 with TRBJ2-4, with D tentatively TRBD1 (5 bases). The V end was cut by 4 bases, the J end by 5 bases, with 16 bases between. The CDR3 consists of 15 residues. The germline V gene has CDR1 SGDLS and CDR2 YYNGEE. The CDR3 coding sequence is TGTGCCAGCAGCCCCTTACCAGGGTTCCAAAACATTCAGTACTTC. Its translation: CASSPLPGFQNIQYF.

The table lists this clonotype with many counts. This sequence joins TRBV5-5 and TRBJ2-7, with D perhaps matching TRBD1 (5 bases). Germline CDR1 and CDR2: SGHKS and YYEKEE (reference sequence). CDR3 length: 15 amino acids. V was trimmed by 1 base and J by 3 bases, leaving 14 bases between them. The CDR3: CASSLNQGSIYEQYF. CDR3 coding DNA: TGTGCCAGCAGCTTGAACCAGGGATCCATCTACGAGCAGTACTTC.

In this sample, this clonotype turned up a few times. The chain recombines TRBV29-1 with TRBJ1-1, with 11 bases identical to TRBD1. The CDR3 is 15 residues long. Per the germline V gene, CDR1 is SQVTM and CDR2 is ANQGSEA. V trimming: 7 bases; J trimming: 4 bases; junction bases outside the gene matches: 11. The CDR3 protein is CSGQGQGARTTEAFF. The CDR3, as DNA: TGCAGCGGCCAAGGACAGGGGGCTCGGACCACTGAAGCTTTCTTT.

This clonotype was detected ten times or more. CDR3 protein: CSARDRTGRSTEAFF. The CDR3 DNA reads as TGCAGTGCTAGAGATCGGACAGGAAGAAGCACTGAAGCTTTCTTT. J is TRBJ1-1 and V is TRBV20-1; 7 nucleotides match TRBD1. CDR3 length: 15 residues. CDR1 DFQATT and CDR2 SNEGSKA come from the germline V gene (reference sequence). Trimming at V came to 0 bases and at J to 4 bases, leaving 8 bases not matched to a gene.

With regard to this clonotype: The junction departs from germline at one end; a sequencing error may be responsible. V is TRBV10-3 and J is TRBJ2-1, with D possibly matching TRBD2 (5 bases). The CDR3 runs to 12 residues. Per germline, CDR1 ENHRY and CDR2 SYGVKD. The CDR3 region has the DNA TGTGCCATCAATCGCGGAGGCAATGAGCAGGTCTTC. This gives the protein CAINRGGNEQVF.

The rearrangement links TRBV6-4 to TRBJ2-1; D possibly corresponds to TRBD1 (6 bases). Germline CDR1 MRHNA, CDR2 SNTAGT. The CDR3 has 13 residues. V shed 6 bases and J shed 5 bases, with 11 bases lying between them. The CDR3 coding sequence is TGTGCCAGCAGCCCCGGGGACAACAATGAGCAGTTCTTC. As protein: CASSPGDNNEQFF.

This clonotype occurred a few times. V is TRBV6-6 and J is TRBJ2-1; 8 bases fit TRBD2. CDR3 length equals 15 residues. J lost 3 bases, V lost 5 bases, and 6 bases had no gene match. Per the germline V gene, CDR1 is MNHNY and CDR2 is SVGAGI (reference sequence). The CDR3 here is CASSPQRELYNEQFF. DNA of the CDR3: TGTGCCAGCAGTCCCCAGCGGGAGCTCTACAATGAGCAGTTCTTC.

This clonotype came up a few times. V usage is TRBV28 and J usage is TRBJ2-7; D perhaps matches TRBD1 (6 bases). Germline V gene sequence: CDR1 MDHEN, CDR2 SYDVKM. Trimming pared 5 bases from V and 2 bases from J, leaving 19 bases between. CDR3 length: 16 residues. CDR3 bases: TGTGCCAGCAGTCTGCCTAAGGCAGGGGACCCCTACGAGCAGTACTTC. Encoded protein: CASSLPKAGDPYEQYF.

The V call is TRBV5-6, the J call TRBJ2-1; no reliable D call. The V gene's germline CDR1 is SGHDT and CDR2 YYEEEE. The CDR3 has 12 amino acids. Trimming stripped 6 bases from V and 3 bases from J, with 7 bases between. CDR3 loop: CASNNYYNEQFF. The CDR3 coding sequence is TGTGCCAGCAACAATTACTACAATGAGCAGTTCTTC.

CDR3 coding DNA: TGTGCCAGCAGCTTATGGGGTCATCCGCCAGATACGCAGTATTTT. Encoded protein: CASSLWGHPPDTQYF. The chain uses TRBV7-3 and TRBJ2-3; no definite D call. Germline loops: CDR1 SGHTA, CDR2 FQGTGA. This CDR3 comprises 15 residues. The V and J ends lost 2 bases and 4 bases respectively, with 13 bases between them.

This clonotype was seen a few times. The chain combines TRBV9 with TRBJ2-2; 11 nucleotides match TRBD2. This CDR3 is 19 amino acids long. Germline CDR1 is SGDLS and CDR2 is YYNGEE. The V and J ends lost 3 bases and 6 bases, in that order; junction bases with no gene match: 16. CDR3 coding DNA: TGTGCCAGCAGCGCACATGGGCTAGCGGGAGGTTCAATTCCCGGGGAGCTGTTTTTT. Its translation: CASSAHGLAGGSIPGELFF.

The genes are TRBV14 and TRBJ2-3; 7 bases line up with TRBD1. In germline, CDR1 is SGHDN, CDR2 FVKESK. The J segment lost 2 bases and the V segment lost 4 bases, leaving 12 bases of the junction unmatched. This CDR3 has 17 amino acids. CDR3 DNA sequence: TGTGCCAGCAGCCCGATTTCCTGGGACAGTCCCACAGATACGCAGTATTTT. This translates into CASSPISWDSPTDTQYF.

V usage is TRBV20-1 and J usage is TRBJ2-1; 9 positions match TRBD2. The CDR3 covers 13 residues. V lost 6 bases to trimming and J lost 7 bases; unmatched junction nucleotides: 7. The germline V gene has CDR1 DFQATT and CDR2 SNEGSKA (reference sequence). For the CDR3, the DNA is TGCAGTGCGCCTAGCGGGATTACAAATGAGCAGTTCTTC. Translated: CSAPSGITNEQFF.